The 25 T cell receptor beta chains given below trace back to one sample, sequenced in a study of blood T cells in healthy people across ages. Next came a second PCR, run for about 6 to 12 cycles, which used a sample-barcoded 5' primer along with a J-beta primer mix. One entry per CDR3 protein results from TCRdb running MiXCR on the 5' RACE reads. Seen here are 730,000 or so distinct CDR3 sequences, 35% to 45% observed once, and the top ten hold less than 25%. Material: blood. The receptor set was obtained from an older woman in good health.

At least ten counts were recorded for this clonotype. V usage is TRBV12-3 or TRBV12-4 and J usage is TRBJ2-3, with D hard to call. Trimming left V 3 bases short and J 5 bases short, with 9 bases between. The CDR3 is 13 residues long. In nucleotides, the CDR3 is TGTGCCAGCAGTTTGGATCTAGAAGATACGCAGTATTTT. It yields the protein CASSLDLEDTQYF.

For the CDR3, the DNA is TGCGCCAGCAGCCAAGAAGGTGGGGGGGCGATCGGAAATGAGCAGTTCTTC. This gives the protein CASSQEGGGAIGNEQFF. The gene calls are TRBV4-1 and TRBJ2-1; a possible D gene is TRBD2 (7 bases). This CDR3 has 17 residues. Germline V gene lookup returns CDR1 MGHRA and CDR2 YSYEKL. Deletions cut 0 bases from V and 7 bases from J, with 19 bases between.

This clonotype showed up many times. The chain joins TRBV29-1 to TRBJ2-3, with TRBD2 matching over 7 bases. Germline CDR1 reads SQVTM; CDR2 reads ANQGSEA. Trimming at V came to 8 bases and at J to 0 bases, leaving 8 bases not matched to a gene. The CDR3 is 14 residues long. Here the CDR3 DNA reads TGCAGCATGGTCCTAGCGGATAGCACAGATACGCAGTATTTT. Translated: CSMVLADSTDTQYF.

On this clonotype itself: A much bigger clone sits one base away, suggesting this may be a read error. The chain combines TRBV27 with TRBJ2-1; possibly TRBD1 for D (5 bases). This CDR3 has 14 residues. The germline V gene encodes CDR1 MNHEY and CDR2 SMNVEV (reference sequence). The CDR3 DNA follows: TGTGCCAGCGGCTCTAGACAGTTATACAATGTGCAGTTCTTC. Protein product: CASGSRQLYNVQFF.

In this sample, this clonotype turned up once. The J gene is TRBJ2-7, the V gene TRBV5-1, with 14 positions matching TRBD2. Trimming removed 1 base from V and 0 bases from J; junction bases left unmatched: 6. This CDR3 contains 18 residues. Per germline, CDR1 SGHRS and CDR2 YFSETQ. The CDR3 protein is CASSLIRTSGGNSYEQYF. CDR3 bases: TGCGCCAGCAGCTTGATCCGGACTAGCGGGGGGAACTCCTACGAGCAGTACTTC.

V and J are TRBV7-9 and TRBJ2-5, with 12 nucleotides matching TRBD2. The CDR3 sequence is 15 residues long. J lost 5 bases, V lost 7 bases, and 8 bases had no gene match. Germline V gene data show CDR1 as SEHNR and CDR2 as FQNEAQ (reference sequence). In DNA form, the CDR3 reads TGTGCCAGCAACGGGAGGACTAGCGGGGCGGAGACCCAGTACTTC. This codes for CASNGRTSGAETQYF.

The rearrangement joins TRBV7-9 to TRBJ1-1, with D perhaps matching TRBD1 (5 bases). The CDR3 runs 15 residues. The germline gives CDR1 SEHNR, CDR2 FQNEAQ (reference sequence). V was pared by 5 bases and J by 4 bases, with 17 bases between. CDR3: CASSPPRGSVTEAFF. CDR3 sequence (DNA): TGTGCCAGCAGCCCCCCACGGGGGAGTGTCACTGAAGCTTTCTTT.

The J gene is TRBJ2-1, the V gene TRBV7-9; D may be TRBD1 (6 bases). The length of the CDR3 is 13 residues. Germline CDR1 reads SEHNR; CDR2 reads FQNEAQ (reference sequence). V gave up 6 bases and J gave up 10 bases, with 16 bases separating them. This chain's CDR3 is CASRATGAYEQFF. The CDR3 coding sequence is TGTGCCAGCAGGGCGACAGGAGCATACGAGCAGTTCTTC.

The CDR3 loop is CASSRLAGVEQFF. The CDR3 nucleotides read TGTGCCAGCAGCAGACTAGCGGGGGTTGAGCAGTTCTTC. The chain recombines TRBV3-1 with TRBJ2-1; 12 nucleotides align to TRBD2. Germline V lookup: CDR1 LGHDT, CDR2 YNNKEL (reference sequence). The V segment lost 5 bases and the J segment 9 bases; nucleotides outside the gene matches: 2. The CDR3 runs 13 residues.

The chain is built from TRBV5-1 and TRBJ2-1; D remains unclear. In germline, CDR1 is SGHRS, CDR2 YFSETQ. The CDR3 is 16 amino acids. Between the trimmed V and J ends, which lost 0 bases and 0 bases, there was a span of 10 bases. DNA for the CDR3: TGCGCCAGCAGCTTGGACCGCTTGTACTCCTACAATGAGCAGTTCTTC. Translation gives CASSLDRLYSYNEQFF.

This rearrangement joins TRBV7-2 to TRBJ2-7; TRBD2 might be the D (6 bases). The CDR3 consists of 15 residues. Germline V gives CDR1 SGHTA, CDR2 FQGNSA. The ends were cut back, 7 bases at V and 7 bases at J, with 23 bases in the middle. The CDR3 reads CASTLVAGSYNEQYF. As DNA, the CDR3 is TGTGCCAGCACGCTAGTCGCGGGGTCCTACAATGAGCAGTACTTC.

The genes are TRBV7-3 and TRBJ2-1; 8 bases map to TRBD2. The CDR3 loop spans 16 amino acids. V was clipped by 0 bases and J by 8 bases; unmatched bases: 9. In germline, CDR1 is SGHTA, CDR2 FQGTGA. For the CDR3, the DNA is TGTGCCAGCAGCTTAACCCCAGCGGGAGTAATGGATGAGCAGTTCTTC. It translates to CASSLTPAGVMDEQFF.

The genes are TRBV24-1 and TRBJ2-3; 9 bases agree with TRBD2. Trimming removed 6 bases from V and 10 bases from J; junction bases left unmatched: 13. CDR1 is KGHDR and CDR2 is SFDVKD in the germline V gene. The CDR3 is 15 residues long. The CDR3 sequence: CATSRLAAPRDAQYF. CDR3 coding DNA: TGTGCCACCAGTCGACTAGCGGCCCCCAGGGATGCGCAGTATTTT.

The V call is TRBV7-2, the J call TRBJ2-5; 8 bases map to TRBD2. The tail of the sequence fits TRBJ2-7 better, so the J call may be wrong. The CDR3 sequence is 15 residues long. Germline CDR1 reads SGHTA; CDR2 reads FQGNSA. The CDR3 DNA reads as TGTGCCAGCAGCGGGGGGCGGGAGGTAGTATACGAGCAGTACTTC. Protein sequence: CASSGGREVVYEQYF.

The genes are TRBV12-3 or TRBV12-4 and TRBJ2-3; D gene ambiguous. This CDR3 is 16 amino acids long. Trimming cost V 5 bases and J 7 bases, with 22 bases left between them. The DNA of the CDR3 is TGTGCCAGCAGTCCGGACCATCCCGTGTTAAGTCATACGCAGTATTTT. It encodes CASSPDHPVLSHTQYF.

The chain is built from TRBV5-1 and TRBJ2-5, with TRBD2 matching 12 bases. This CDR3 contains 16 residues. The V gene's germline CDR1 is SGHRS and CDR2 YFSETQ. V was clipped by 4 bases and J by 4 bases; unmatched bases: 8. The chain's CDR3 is CASSVRLAGEGETQYF. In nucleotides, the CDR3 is TGCGCCAGCAGCGTCCGACTAGCGGGAGAGGGAGAGACCCAGTACTTC.

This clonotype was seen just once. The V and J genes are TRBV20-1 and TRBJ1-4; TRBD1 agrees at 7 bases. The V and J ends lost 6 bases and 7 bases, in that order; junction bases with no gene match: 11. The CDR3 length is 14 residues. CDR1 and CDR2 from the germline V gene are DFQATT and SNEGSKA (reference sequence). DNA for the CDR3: TGCAGTGCGAAGCCCGGGACAGATATTGAAAAACTGTTTTTT. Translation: CSAKPGTDIEKLFF.

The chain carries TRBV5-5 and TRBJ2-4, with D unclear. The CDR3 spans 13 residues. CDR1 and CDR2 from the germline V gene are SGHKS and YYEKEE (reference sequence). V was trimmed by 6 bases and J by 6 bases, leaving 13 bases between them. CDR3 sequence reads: CASNPSVGNIQYF. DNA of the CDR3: TGTGCCAGCAACCCCTCGGTGGGAAACATTCAGTACTTC.

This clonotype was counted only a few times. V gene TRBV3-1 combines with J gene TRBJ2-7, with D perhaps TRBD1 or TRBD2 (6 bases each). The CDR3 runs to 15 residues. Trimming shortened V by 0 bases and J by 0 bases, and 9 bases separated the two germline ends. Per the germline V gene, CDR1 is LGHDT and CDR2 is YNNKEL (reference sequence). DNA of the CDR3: TGTGCCAGCAGCCAAGACGGGGGCTTCTCCTACGAGCAGTACTTC. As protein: CASSQDGGFSYEQYF.

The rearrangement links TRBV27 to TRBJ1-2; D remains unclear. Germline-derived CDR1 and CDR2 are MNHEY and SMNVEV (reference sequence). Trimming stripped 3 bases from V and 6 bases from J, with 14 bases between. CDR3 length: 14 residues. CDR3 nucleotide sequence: TGTGCCAGCAGTTTTGGGGTCTCCGGAGATGGCTACACCTTC. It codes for CASSFGVSGDGYTF.

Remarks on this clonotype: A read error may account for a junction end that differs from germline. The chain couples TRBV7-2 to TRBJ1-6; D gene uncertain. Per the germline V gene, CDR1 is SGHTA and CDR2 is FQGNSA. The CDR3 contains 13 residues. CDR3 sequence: CDSSLGHNSPLHF. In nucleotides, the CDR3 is TGTGACAGCAGCTTAGGCCATAATTCACCCCTCCACTTT.

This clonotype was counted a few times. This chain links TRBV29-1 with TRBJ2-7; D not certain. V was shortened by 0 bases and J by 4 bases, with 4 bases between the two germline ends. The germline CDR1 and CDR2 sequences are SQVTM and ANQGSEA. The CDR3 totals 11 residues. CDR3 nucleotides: TGCAGCGTTGAAGATGCATACGAGCAGTACTTC. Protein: CSVEDAYEQYF.

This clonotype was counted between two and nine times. CDR3 amino acids: CSVPRAEGSYNEQFF. Written as DNA, the CDR3 is TGCAGCGTTCCCCGAGCGGAGGGGTCCTACAATGAGCAGTTCTTC. The rearrangement uses TRBV29-1 and TRBJ2-1, with a possible D match to TRBD2 (6 bases). Trimming stripped 5 bases from V and 1 base from J, with 15 bases between. The CDR3 sequence is 15 residues long. CDR1 and CDR2 from the germline V gene are SQVTM and ANQGSEA.

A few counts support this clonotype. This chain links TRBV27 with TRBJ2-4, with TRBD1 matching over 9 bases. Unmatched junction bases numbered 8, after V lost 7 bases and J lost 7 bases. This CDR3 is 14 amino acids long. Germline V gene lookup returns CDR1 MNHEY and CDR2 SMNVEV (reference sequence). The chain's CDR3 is CASIFLTGGNIQYF. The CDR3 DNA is TGTGCCAGCATCTTCCTGACAGGGGGGAACATTCAGTACTTC.

The CDR3 DNA sequence: TGTGCCAGCAGTTACCAGGGCTATGGCTACACCTTC. The encoded protein is CASSYQGYGYTF. The rearrangement uses TRBV6-2 or TRBV6-3 and TRBJ1-2, with D perhaps TRBD1 (5 bases). CDR1 and CDR2 (germline): MNHEY, SVGEGT. The V gene lost 2 bases and the J gene lost 4 bases, with 5 bases spanning the gap. This CDR3 is 12 amino acids long.